This entry features one T cell receptor (beta chain) sequence. As yet, its antigen is unknown. Amplified TCR beta CDR3 regions came from RNA transcripts. An initial round of RT-PCR targeting the TCR CDR3 relied on the HTBI primer set. TCRdb ran MiXCR on the multiplex PCR reads and lists one entry per CDR3 protein. Here the sample spans about 530,000 distinct CDR3 sequences, 15% to 20% being singletons. Clinical Activity Scores of at least 3, NOSPECS grades of at least 4 and durations under 3 months characterized ophthalmopathy patients. Diagnostic assessment was based on clinical symptoms, serum thyroxine and TRAb, thyroid ultrasound and orbital computed tomography. The data stem from a study of T cells in Graves' hyperthyroidism and ophthalmopathy. J gave up 4 bases and V 8 bases, and 11 bases lay outside the gene matches. The CDR3 runs 14 residues. The V gene's germline CDR1 is GTSNPN and CDR2 SVGIG (reference sequence).

Points from the study as a whole: A 13 V-J model separated ophthalmopathy from stable hyperthyroidism. Ophthalmopathy, which appeared later, was predicted by the model a median roughly 6.6 months before onset.

The sequenced sample was blood. The gene calls are TRBV30 and TRBJ2-1, with 7 bases fitting TRBD1. The clonotype was recovered from a woman aged 18-29 years with Graves' ophthalmopathy. The CDR3 DNA reads as TGTGCCAGTGACAGGGACAGTGCGTACAATGAGCAGTTCTTC. It yields the protein CASDRDSAYNEQFF.